This entry concerns a single T cell receptor beta chain. Germline loops: CDR1 SGHVS, CDR2 FNYEAQ. The CDR3 extends over 15 amino acids. J gave up 5 bases and V 5 bases, and 4 bases lay outside the gene matches. The PCR employed 60 Vbeta primers together with 13 Jbeta primers. Clones were sequenced by immunoSEQ multiplex PCR, and TCRdb holds only the in-frame ones, with some missing. The sample has 160,000 or so clones, roughly four fifths seen once. This sample is part of a study of cytomegalovirus exposure and HLA in healthy donors. V gene TRBV7-6 combines with J gene TRBJ2-5; 14 bases line up with TRBD2. The clonotype was recovered from a man aged 50-60 years in good health and CMV-seropositive. The specimen sequenced was PBMCs. This chain's CDR3 is CASSRLAGGRETQYF. The CDR3 DNA sequence: TGTGCCAGCAGCCGACTAGCGGGAGGGAGGGAGACCCAGTACTTC.